The next 21 T cell receptor beta chains were all read from a single sample in a study of T-cell memory formation after mild COVID-19. One entry per CDR3 protein, called by TCRdb with MiXCR from the 5' RACE reads. The sample includes around 300,000 distinct CDR3 sequences, approximately 7.6% of them seen just once. The sequenced sample was PBMCs or a T cell subset sorted from them (not recorded which). The receptor set was obtained from a man aged 18 to 29 who had mild COVID-19 (a few samples of this study predate the infection). Cell type and time point are not known.

This clonotype was observed a few times. V and J are TRBV13 and TRBJ1-6; 7 positions agree with TRBD1. V gave up 2 bases and J gave up 1 base; unmatched junction bases: 5. The length of the CDR3 is 17 residues. Germline V gene lookup returns CDR1 PRHDT and CDR2 FYEKMQ (reference sequence). The CDR3 reads CASSLSRGSSYNSPLHF. DNA of the CDR3: TGTGCCAGCAGCTTAAGCAGGGGGAGTTCCTATAATTCACCCCTCCACTTT.

There are many counts of this clonotype. J is TRBJ2-4 and V is TRBV28; 8 nucleotides align to TRBD1. This CDR3 has 17 residues. With V trimmed by 5 bases and J by 2 bases, 11 bases remained unmatched. Germline assignment: CDR1 MDHEN and CDR2 SYDVKM. DNA of the CDR3: TGTGCCAGCAGTCCCCGGACAGGGAAGGGAACCAAAAACATTCAGTACTTC. This translates into CASSPRTGKGTKNIQYF.

The chain couples TRBV7-9 to TRBJ2-3; 10 nucleotides align to TRBD2. The CDR3 is 17 residues long. The J segment lost 3 bases and the V segment lost 5 bases, leaving 11 bases of the junction unmatched. Germline CDR1 and CDR2: SEHNR and FQNEAQ (reference sequence). CDR3 coding DNA: TGTGCCAGCAGCGCCACGCTAGCGGGGGTAGATACAGATACGCAGTATTTT. The encoded protein is CASSATLAGVDTDTQYF.

There are many counts of this clonotype. The chain employs TRBV4-3 and TRBJ2-3; no reliable D call. The CDR3 loop spans 15 amino acids. Germline CDR1 reads LGHNA; CDR2 reads YSLEER. Trimming took 8 bases from V and 6 from J, leaving 21 bases between them. CDR3 coding DNA: TGCGCCAGCGGGGTAGACCTGGATTCGATTGATACGCAGTATTTT. Translation: CASGVDLDSIDTQYF.

CDR3 bases: TGCGCCAGCAGCTTGGTGACAAACTCGAACACTGAAGCTTTCTTT. Its protein is CASSLVTNSNTEAFF. The rearrangement joins TRBV5-1 to TRBJ1-1; D gene unclear. Germline CDR1 SGHRS, CDR2 YFSETQ. The CDR3 runs to 15 residues. V was shortened by 0 bases and J by 1 base, with 10 bases between the two germline ends. The full variable domain, completed using reference TRBV5-1 and TRBJ1-1, is KAGVTQTPRYLIKTRGQQVTLSCSPISGHRSVSWYQQTPGQGLQFLFEYFSETQRNKGNFPGRFSGRQFSNSRSEMNVSTLELGDSALYLCASSLVTNSNTEAFFGQGTRLTVV.

There are many counts of this clonotype. The chain couples TRBV5-1 to TRBJ2-5, with unresolved D. The CDR3 loop spans 14 amino acids. Trimming removed 4 bases from V and 5 bases from J, with 15 bases in between. The germline V gene encodes CDR1 SGHRS and CDR2 YFSETQ. CDR3 protein: CASSEPTGSETQYF. The CDR3, as DNA: TGCGCCAGCAGCGAACCGACCGGGTCGGAGACCCAGTACTTC.

V is TRBV20-1 and J is TRBJ2-7; the D is unclear. Germline CDR1 reads DFQATT; CDR2 reads SNEGSKA (reference sequence). CDR3 length: 11 amino acids. Trimming took off 1 base at V and 7 bases at J, with 8 bases between the two ends. In DNA form, the CDR3 reads TGCAGTGCTAGAGGTGTGTGGGAGCAGTACGTC. This codes for CSARGVWEQYV.

The gene calls are TRBV12-3 or TRBV12-4 and TRBJ2-7; D gene ambiguous. Trimming shortened V by 5 bases and J by 12 bases, and 14 bases separated the two germline ends. This CDR3 has 11 amino acids. CDR3 loop: CASSLGTERYF. DNA for the CDR3: TGTGCCAGCAGTCTAGGAACGGAACGGTACTTC.

The rearrangement joins TRBV6-1 to TRBJ1-1; D remains unclear. Trimming cost V 5 bases and J 7 bases, with 11 bases left between them. Looked up from germline, CDR1 is MNHNS and CDR2 is SASEGT. This CDR3 contains 12 residues. The CDR3: CASSTWTREAFF. The CDR3 bases are TGTGCCAGCAGTACCTGGACGCGTGAAGCTTTCTTT.

The J gene is TRBJ1-4, the V gene TRBV27, with TRBD1 as a possible D gene (6 bases). CDR1 and CDR2 from the germline V gene are MNHEY and SMNVEV (reference sequence). The V end lost 6 bases, the J end lost 3 bases, and 26 bases lay between the germline ends. CDR3 length: 19 amino acids. The CDR3 loop is CASSSNPNRALLSNEKLFF. The DNA of the CDR3 is TGTGCCAGCAGCTCGAATCCAAACAGGGCCCTCCTTTCTAATGAAAAACTGTTTTTT.

V gene TRBV7-9 combines with J gene TRBJ1-1, with 8 bases fitting TRBD1. The trim removed 5 bases at V and 8 bases at J, leaving 4 bases unmatched. Germline CDR1 is SEHNR and CDR2 is FQNEAQ (reference sequence). The CDR3 runs to 12 residues. CDR3: CASSRQGAEAFF. The CDR3 coding sequence is TGTGCCAGCAGCCGGCAGGGGGCCGAAGCTTTCTTT. Supplemented by reference TRBV7-9 and TRBJ1-1, the full variable domain reads DTGVSQNPRHKITKRGQNVTFRCDPISEHNRLYWYRQTLGQGPEFLTYFQNEAQLEKSRLLSDRFSAERPKGSFSTLEIQRTEQGDSAMYLCASSRQGAEAFFGQGTRLTVV.

This clonotype was counted many times. V is TRBV5-6 and J is TRBJ1-2; possibly TRBD1 for D (6 bases). The CDR3 is 13 amino acids. V was pared by 5 bases and J by 3 bases, with 11 bases between. CDR1 is SGHDT and CDR2 is YYEEEE in the germline V gene. Here the CDR3 reads CASSQQGYYGYTF. The CDR3 nucleotides read TGTGCCAGCAGTCAACAGGGTTACTATGGCTACACCTTC. Together with reference TRBV5-6 and TRBJ1-2, the CDR3 gives the full variable domain: DAGVTQSPTHLIKTRGQQVTLRCSPKSGHDTVSWYQQALGQGPQFIFQYYEEEERQRGNFPDRFSGHQFPNYSSELNVNALLLGDSALYLCASSQQGYYGYTFGSGTRLTVV.

This clonotype was picked up a small number of times. The V and J genes are TRBV6-1 and TRBJ2-7; D gene uncertain. The germline gives CDR1 MNHNS, CDR2 SASEGT. The CDR3 runs to 13 residues. Trimming removed 5 bases at V and 2 bases at J, with 10 bases between. This CDR3 is CASSTDPPYEQYV. The CDR3 DNA sequence: TGTGCCAGCAGTACCGATCCTCCCTACGAGCAGTACGTC.

A note on this clonotype: The junction does not match germline at one end; this may be a read error. The CDR3 region has the DNA TGCGCCATCAGCCAAATCCCGGGGGGTTACGAGCAGTACTTC. Translated, it gives CAISQIPGGYEQYF. The chain employs TRBV4-3 and TRBJ2-7, with 7 bases lining up with TRBD2. This CDR3 has 14 residues. Per germline, CDR1 LGHNA and CDR2 YSLEER.

V is TRBV20-1 and J is TRBJ2-5; D remains unclear. V lost 2 bases, J lost 2 bases, and 9 bases lay in between. This CDR3 contains 13 residues. CDR1 DFQATT and CDR2 SNEGSKA come from the germline V gene (reference sequence). DNA for the CDR3: TGCAGTGCTAGAAAAGTAGGGCAAGAGACCCAGTACTTC. Encoded protein: CSARKVGQETQYF.

The chain uses TRBV30 and TRBJ1-4, with D unresolved. Per germline, CDR1 GTSNPN and CDR2 SVGIG (reference sequence). V lost 0 bases, J lost 7 bases, and 6 bases lay in between. The CDR3 extends over 12 amino acids. CDR3 amino acids: CAWSVLGEKLFF. For the CDR3, the DNA is TGTGCCTGGAGTGTACTAGGTGAAAAACTGTTTTTT.

The CDR3 sequence is CASSPRGSGGVRDTQYF. The CDR3 nucleotides are TGTGCCAGCAGTCCCCGGGGTAGCGGGGGGGTAAGAGATACGCAGTATTTT. This chain links TRBV27 with TRBJ2-3; the match to TRBD2 covers 11 bases. The CDR3 covers 17 residues. The germline V gene has CDR1 MNHEY and CDR2 SMNVEV (reference sequence). V trimming: 5 bases; J trimming: 5 bases; junction bases outside the gene matches: 12.

The chain couples TRBV9 to TRBJ2-5; no clear D. The germline V gene encodes CDR1 SGDLS and CDR2 YYNGEE. This CDR3 contains 12 residues. V was pared by 2 bases and J by 5 bases, with 7 bases between. The CDR3 sequence: CASSVLEETQYF. CDR3 bases: TGTGCCAGCAGCGTTCTGGAGGAGACCCAGTACTTC.

The rearrangement uses TRBV6-5 and TRBJ2-7; the D gene could be TRBD1 or TRBD2 (5 bases each). The ends were cut back, 0 bases at V and 0 bases at J, with 15 bases in the middle. The V gene's germline CDR1 is MNHEY and CDR2 SVGAGI. This CDR3 is built from 17 residues. This CDR3 is CASSYSSILGDSYEQYF. CDR3 coding DNA: TGTGCCAGCAGTTACTCGAGTATATTGGGGGACTCCTACGAGCAGTACTTC.

This clonotype came up many times. V is TRBV5-1 and J is TRBJ1-1; possibly TRBD1 for D (6 bases). The CDR3 length is 14 residues. V gave up 1 base and J gave up 4 bases, with 11 bases separating them. In germline, CDR1 is SGHRS, CDR2 YFSETQ. The DNA of the CDR3 is TGCGCCAGCAGCTTGAGGGGGAGGGTCACTGAAGCTTTCTTT. This encodes CASSLRGRVTEAFF.

The chain combines TRBV6-6 with TRBJ2-1; 7 bases fit TRBD2. The CDR3 is 14 residues long. Germline V gene sequence: CDR1 MNHNY, CDR2 SVGAGI (reference sequence). The ends lost 7 bases at V and 0 bases at J; junction bases unmatched: 3. This CDR3 reads CASTRDYSYNEQFF. The CDR3 nucleotides are TGTGCCAGCACGCGGGACTACTCCTACAATGAGCAGTTCTTC.